The 7 T cell receptor beta chains in this list originate from one sample, sequenced in a study of CD8 T cells in ankylosing spondylitis. TCRdb called the 5' RACE reads again in MiXCR, with one record for every CDR3 protein. Seen here are about 320,000 distinct CDR3 sequences, around 10% observed once, and the top ten hold 9.1%. What was sequenced was blood, either unsorted or a sorted T cell fraction (not recorded which). The receptors originated from a female donor with ankylosing spondylitis or in good health (not recorded which).

This clonotype came up a few times. The chain combines TRBV18 with TRBJ2-2; maybe TRBD2 (5 bases). CDR1 and CDR2 from the germline V gene are KGHSH and LQKENI. With 5 bases removed from V and 0 bases from J, the gap between germline ends came to 13 bases. The CDR3 totals 16 residues. DNA for the CDR3: TGTGCCAGCTCATTCATCCTAGCCGCGAACACCGGGGAGCTGTTTTTT. Translated: CASSFILAANTGELFF.

This clonotype has ten or more counts. The chain joins TRBV29-1 to TRBJ2-3; the D gene is possibly TRBD2 (6 bases). The CDR3 spans 14 residues. The germline V and J ends were trimmed by 8 bases and 9 bases, with 24 bases remaining between them. CDR1 SQVTM and CDR2 ANQGSEA come from the germline V gene. The CDR3 DNA sequence: TGCAGCTTGTTGCATGGGACTCCAAACCCCACGCAGTATTTT. Amino acid sequence: CSLLHGTPNPTQYF.

This chain links TRBV20-1 with TRBJ2-7, with TRBD2 identical over 13 bases. Germline CDR1 DFQATT, CDR2 SNEGSKA (reference sequence). After removal of 4 bases from V and 6 bases from J, the junction contained 6 bases not matched to a gene. The CDR3 runs 14 residues. The DNA of the CDR3 is TGCAGTGCTACAGGACTAGCGGGAGCAGGCGAGCAGTACTTC. Its translation is CSATGLAGAGEQYF.

This clonotype showed up many times. The CDR3 nucleotides read TGTGCCAGCAGTTTATCGGTGGCAGAGTATAATTCACCCCTCCACTTT. Translation: CASSLSVAEYNSPLHF. This chain joins TRBV27 and TRBJ1-6; D is ambiguous. The V and J ends lost 0 bases and 4 bases respectively, with 10 bases between them. The germline V gene encodes CDR1 MNHEY and CDR2 SMNVEV (reference sequence). The CDR3 consists of 16 residues.

This clonotype was counted many times. CDR3 sequence (DNA): TGTGCCTGGGACAGGGACATCTCCCTCGGAGGTTCACCCCTCCACTTT. Translated, it gives CAWDRDISLGGSPLHF. The gene calls are TRBV30 and TRBJ1-6; 7 bases fit TRBD1. This CDR3 region has 16 residues. CDR1 GTSNPN and CDR2 SVGIG come from the germline V gene (reference sequence). The V gene end was trimmed by 5 bases and the J gene end by 9 bases; junction bases not matched to a gene: 16.

This clonotype was counted many times. V is TRBV19 and J is TRBJ2-1; 7 bases align to TRBD2. J gave up 4 bases and V 3 bases, and 15 bases lay outside the gene matches. The germline V gene has CDR1 LNHDA and CDR2 SQIVND (reference sequence). CDR3 length: 18 residues. CDR3: CASSIPASPGGGYNEQFF. CDR3 nucleotides: TGTGCCAGTAGTATTCCGGCCAGTCCGGGAGGAGGTTACAATGAGCAGTTCTTC.

This clonotype was seen only a few times. J is TRBJ2-1 and V is TRBV7-2, with D tentatively TRBD1 or TRBD2 (5 bases each). Germline V gene sequence: CDR1 SGHTA, CDR2 FQGNSA. V gave up 1 base and J gave up 9 bases, with 13 bases separating them. The CDR3 is 14 residues long. CDR3 sequence: CASSLEGTLGEQFF. CDR3 DNA: TGTGCCAGCAGCTTAGAGGGGACCCTAGGTGAGCAGTTCTTC. Looking up the rest from reference TRBV7-2 and TRBJ2-1 gives the full variable domain: GAGVSQSPSNKVTEKGKDVELRCDPISGHTALYWYRQSLGQGLEFLIYFQGNSAPDKSGLPSDRFSAERTGGSVSTLTIQRTQQEDSAVYLCASSLEGTLGEQFFGPGTRLTVL.